These T cell receptor beta chains were read from a single sample in a study of cytomegalovirus exposure and HLA in healthy donors. TCRdb's table, derived via immunoSEQ multiplex PCR, lists solely in-frame clones and lacks some. Counted here are 85,000 to 130,000 clones, about 81% occurring once; the ten biggest clones make up 2.5% to 3.5%. Sequencing input: PBMCs. These receptors were taken from a male donor in good health and CMV-seropositive. CDR3s leave out the opening cysteine and the closing phenylalanine or tryptophan.

v_call	j_call	cdr3_aa
TRBV5-7	TRBJ2-6	ASSLLRSGANVLT
TRBV7-9	TRBJ2-1	ASSRTSDNEQF
TRBV7-6	TRBJ2-7	ASSPSFPHEQY
TRBV4-3	TRBJ2-7	ASSLRLPAGSYEQY
TRBV5-4	TRBJ1-2	ASSPTGRVGYT
TRBV20-1	TRBJ2-1	SAPTGFEQF
TRBV19	TRBJ2-3	ASSIKRGVTDTQY
TRBV25-1	TRBJ2-6	ASSESPGGSGANVLT
TRBV5-1	TRBJ1-6	ASSQDRWDSPLN
TRBV30	TRBJ1-4	AWSQDRATNEKLF